This T cell receptor (beta chain) came from a study of early T cells in non-severe SARS-CoV-2 infection. Study background: Sequencing input comprised bulk RNA from unsorted whole blood; chain pairing was not available.

On this clonotype itself: What it binds is not known.

The CDR3 is 14 amino acids. Looked up from germline, CDR1 is SGHRS and CDR2 is YFSETQ. V shed 0 bases and J shed 5 bases, with 6 bases lying between them. Individual cDNA molecules each received unique molecular identifiers attached to them. Each CDR3 protein gets one entry after TCRdb re-called the 5' RACE reads with MiXCR. Here the sample spans 70,000 to 95,000 distinct CDR3 sequences, approximately 16% being singletons. Study results and limitations: Matches to VDJdb favored anti-spike CD8 responses and missed private and CD4 specificities.

The origin of this receptor is an adult who was a healthcare worker with PCR-confirmed SARS-CoV-2 infection or an uninfected control (not recorded which). The chain carries TRBV5-1 and TRBJ1-6; no clear D. The sequenced material came from whole blood. This CDR3 is CASSLGPNNSPLHF. The CDR3 DNA reads TGCGCCAGCAGCTTGGGACCGAATAATTCACCCCTCCACTTT. Complete variable domain (other parts from reference TRBV5-1 and TRBJ1-6): KAGVTQTPRYLIKTRGQQVTLSCSPISGHRSVSWYQQTPGQGLQFLFEYFSETQRNKGNFPGRFSGRQFSNSRSEMNVSTLELGDSALYLCASSLGPNNSPLHFGNGTRLTVT.